This record looks at one T cell receptor (beta chain) sequence and its context. The V gene lost 7 bases and the J gene lost 1 base, with 13 bases spanning the gap. The germline V gene encodes CDR1 SNHLY and CDR2 FYNNEI. There are 15 residues in the CDR3. Original methodology: The authors estimated nucleated cell counts from reference gene primer amplification. TCRdb keeps only in-frame clones here, not all; method: immunoSEQ multiplex PCR. V, J and clone size reflect that table, while D and trimming were determined from the DNA. The repertoire consists of roughly 68,000 clones, with more than 75% occurring once and the leading ten covering 6.6%. This sample stems from a study of blood T cell repertoires in COVID-19. Whole-study context: The study drew acute and convalescent COVID-19 samples from the United States, Italy and Spain.

This TCR was recovered from a man aged 45-65 years with active COVID-19. This chain joins TRBV2 and TRBJ2-2, with D maybe TRBD2 (6 bases). Specimen: peripheral blood. For the CDR3, the DNA is TGTGCCAGCACCGGGACTTTTTTGAACACCGGGGAGCTGTTTTTT. Translation: CASTGTFLNTGELFF.